The TCR beta chain under discussion was sequenced for a study of blood T cell repertoires in COVID-19. The method was immunoSEQ multiplex PCR; TCRdb's version includes in-frame clones alone and lacks a portion of them. The data hold over 150,000 clones, with around 85% observed a single time. This TCR derives from a man between 35 and 55 years old who had recovered from COVID-19. The material sequenced was PBMCs or T cells enriched from blood (not recorded which).

CDR3 in amino acids: CASRPGQVGYEQYF. DNA of the CDR3: TGTGCCAGCAGACCCGGACAGGTAGGCTACGAGCAGTACTTC. The chain uses TRBV6-6 and TRBJ2-7; 7 positions match TRBD1. Germline lookup yields CDR1 MNHNY and CDR2 SVGAGI (reference sequence). With V trimmed by 6 bases and J by 3 bases, 8 bases remained unmatched. The CDR3 covers 14 residues.